This T cell receptor beta chain was sequenced for a study of identical twins. Findings of the study overall: Cord blood beta clonotypes that were abundant carried fewer insertions, and memory repertoires showed no such trend. The study found excess low generation probability among twin-shared out-of-frame alpha sequences.

V shed 4 bases, J shed 3 bases, and the junction held 12 bases outside the gene matches. This CDR3 is 16 amino acids long. CDR1 and CDR2 from the germline V gene are SGHVS and FQNEAQ. Each cDNA held unique molecular identifiers, and template switching gave it a universal primer site. TCRdb independently ran MiXCR on the 5' RACE reads; one entry per CDR3 protein. Of hundreds of thousands of distinct CDR3 sequences in the sample, 8.6% were seen once. This clonotype was recorded a few times. The antigen is undetermined. The same sample was also studied in work on yellow fever vaccine responses in identical twins.

Source material: PBMCs. The TCR was taken from a woman in her late teens or twenties in good health. The chain links TRBV7-8 to TRBJ2-7; 7 positions agree with TRBD1. CDR3 coding DNA: TGTGCCAGCAGCTCGGTCCGGGACAGATTTTTCTACGAGCAGTACTTC. This sequence encodes CASSSVRDRFFYEQYF.